This TCR beta chain was captured by sequencing in a study of T-cell reconstitution after alpha-beta-depleted transplantation in children (dated by TCRdb to 2016 to 2017). Context from the whole study: Using TCR repertoire profiling, the study followed T-cell immune reconstitution in a quantitative way in children after TCRalphabeta/CD19-depleted allogeneic hematopoietic cell transplantation.

The library was built by means of PCR. The instrument was an Illumina HiSeq 2500. TCR libraries were prepared with molecular barcoding, using unique molecular identifiers to normalize TCRbeta repertoire quantification. TCRdb trimmed public reads at Q25 via fastp, called clones via MiXCR and kept in-frame beta chains. A single entry per CDR3 protein holds the most common genes and DNA from its merged rows. This sample holds about 610,000 distinct CDR3 sequences; about 10% were observed only once. Roughly 3.9% of the sample belongs to the ten largest clones. Inclusive of the bounding cysteine and phenylalanine, the CDR3 is 14 residues long. The entry retains the CDR3 DNA only, 42 bases that are in frame from base 1. Trimming takes 0 bases from V and 4 bases from J, and the germline ends sit 8 bases apart. Looking up the germline V gene yields CDR1 SGDLS and CDR2 YYNGEE. In this sample, this clonotype turned up a few times. What this receptor recognizes is not known. One base away there is no much larger clone; base qualities are not given.

The sequence was collected from a human donor who donated a stem cell graft to a child with acute myeloid leukemia. Sample: PBMCs from the stem cell graft donor, taken from the stem cell graft. The chain couples TRBV9 to TRBJ2-1; a confident D gene designation cannot be given. The CDR3 protein is CASSVEVSYNEQFF. The DNA sequence is TGTGCCAGCAGCGTAGAGGTCAGTTACAATGAGCAGTTCTTC. With the portions outside the CDR3 filled from the reference TRBV9 and TRBJ2-1 genes, the complete variable region becomes DSGVTQTPKHLITATGQRVTLRCSPRSGDLSVYWYQQSLDQGLQFLIQYYNGEERAKGNILERFSAQQFPDLHSELNLSSLELGDSALYFCASSVEVSYNEQFFGPGTRLTVL.